This TCR beta chain stems from a study of vaccination effects on CD4 cells after COVID-19. Study findings and constraints: The authors studied few convalescent patients and collected no early post-infection timepoints.

Measured with immunoSEQ multiplex PCR; TCRdb has only the in-frame clones, and not every one. Here the sample spans tens of thousands of clones, approximately 75% being singletons. CD4+ T cells specific for antigen were expanded with viral peptide pools by the ViraFEST assay before sequencing. Culture lasted about 11 days before CD4+ T cell isolation. Prior SARS-CoV-2 infection was absent in the vaccine recipients, as shown by negative nucleocapsid antibodies. Each culture well received over 1.5 million PBMC. These cells were then cultured in IMDM with 7.5 to 10 IU/ml IL-2 and roughly 10 ug/ml peptides. Note on this clone: The antigen remains unidentified.

The sequence derives from a human donor who received a COVID-19 vaccine. The sample here was CD4+ T cells from PBMCs cultured with HCoV-NL63 spike peptides, taken before COVID-19 vaccination.

The CDR3 bases are TGTGCCAGTAGTCGTGTAGGGGTAGATACGCAGTATTTT. Protein sequence: CASSRVGVDTQYF. This sequence joins TRBV19 and TRBJ2-3, with D possibly matching TRBD1 (5 bases). The germline V and J ends were trimmed by 5 bases and 5 bases, with 11 bases remaining between them. The germline gives CDR1 LNHDA, CDR2 SQIVND (reference sequence). This CDR3 region has 13 residues.